The clone carrying this TCR beta chain was observed once. The data are from a study of response to subunit inactivated influenza vaccine. Germline values: CDR1 MGHRA, CDR2 YSYEKL. The CDR3 spans 14 residues. V lost 4 bases to trimming and J lost 8 bases, with 15 bases between them. MiXCR, run by TCRdb on the RT-PCR reads, gives a single entry per CDR3 protein. The sample comprises about 540,000 distinct CDR3 sequences, around 21% of which are singletons, and 2.8% rests with the top ten. These data also formed part of another study, on T cells expressing NK-cell markers. This second study notes: Template switching by 5'RACE with UMIs generated the TCR beta cDNA. Serological testing identified seven of the eight sequenced donors as HCMV-seropositive and one as seronegative. An anti-gamma-delta TCR antibody restricted sorting to alpha-beta TCR T cells in several experiments. For several donors, the dominant NKG2C+ clonotypes made up roughly 1.0-7.5% of their CD8+ T cells.

The source was CD4+ T cells sorted from PBMCs, collected 11 to 12 days after vaccination. V usage is TRBV4-1 and J usage is TRBJ2-1; D is undetermined. The sequence was collected from a man between 45 and 60 years old who received an inactivated influenza vaccine. CDR3 protein: CASSLHSLWDEQFF. The DNA for the CDR3 is TGCGCCAGCAGCCTCCACTCTCTCTGGGATGAGCAGTTCTTC.